What follows is one T cell receptor beta chain and its context. Its antigen is still unknown. These data originate in a study of T cells expressing NK-cell markers. Overall study context: Among the eight sequenced donors, seven tested HCMV-seropositive and one tested seronegative.

This CDR3 has 17 amino acids. In germline, CDR1 is LGHNA, CDR2 YNFKEQ. Study-wide results and limits: Uncertainty persisted over the HCMV specificity of expanded NKG2C+ T cell clones. In several donors, these clonotypes also led the CD3+CD56-NKG2C+ fraction.

After re-calling the 5' RACE reads, TCRdb lists one entry per CDR3 protein, DNA absent. The sample totals 400,000 to 500,000 distinct CDR3 sequences. The TCR originated in a woman aged 18 to 75 in good health. This sequence joins TRBV4-2 and TRBJ1-6. The specimen was blood T cells: a sorted CD56 or NKG2C T cell subset, CD4+ or CD8+ T cells, or bulk PBMC T cells (not recorded which). CDR3 amino acids: CASSQDSGNGYNSPLHF.